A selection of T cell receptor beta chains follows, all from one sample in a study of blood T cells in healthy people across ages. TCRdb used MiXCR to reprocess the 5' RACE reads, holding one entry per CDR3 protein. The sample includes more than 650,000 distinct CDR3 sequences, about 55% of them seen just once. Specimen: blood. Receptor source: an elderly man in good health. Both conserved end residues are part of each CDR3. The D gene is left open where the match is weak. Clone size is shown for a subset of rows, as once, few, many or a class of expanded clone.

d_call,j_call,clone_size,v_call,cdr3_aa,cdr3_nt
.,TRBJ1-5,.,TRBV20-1,CSAPGQVINQPQHF,TGCAGTGCCCCGGGCCAAGTAATCAATCAGCCCCAGCATTTT
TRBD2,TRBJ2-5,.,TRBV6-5,CASSRGGTTQETQYF,TGTGCCAGCAGCCGGGGAGGGACTACCCAAGAGACCCAGTACTTC
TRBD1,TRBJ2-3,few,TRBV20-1,CSAGQARGTDTQYF,TGCAGTGCGGGACAGGCGAGGGGAACAGATACGCAGTATTTT
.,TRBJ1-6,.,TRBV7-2,CASSLYGSPLHF,TGTGCCAGCAGCTTATACGGCTCACCCCTCCACTTT
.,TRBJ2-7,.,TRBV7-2,CASSVGDEQYF,TGTGCCAGCAGCGTGGGGGACGAGCAGTACTTC
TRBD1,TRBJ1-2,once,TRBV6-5,CASTTAGTANYGYTF,TGTGCCAGCACCACGGCCGGGACAGCTAACTATGGCTACACCTTC
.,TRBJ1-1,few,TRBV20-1,CSAVDRLHTEAFF,TGCAGTGCGGTAGACAGGTTACACACTGAAGCTTTCTTT
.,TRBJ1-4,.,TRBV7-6,CASSLARRSTAATNEKLFF,TGTGCCAGCAGCTTAGCTCGCCGGTCTACTGCTGCAACTAATGAAAAACTGTTTTTT
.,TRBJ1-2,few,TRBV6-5,CASSGGGLGVSGYTF,TGTGCCAGCAGCGGCGGAGGCCTGGGAGTTTCTGGCTACACCTTC
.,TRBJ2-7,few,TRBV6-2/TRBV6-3,CASSSWGSLDEQYF,TGTGCCAGCAGTAGTTGGGGGAGTCTCGACGAGCAGTACTTC
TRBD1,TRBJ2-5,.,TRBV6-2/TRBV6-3,CASSYETGGSQETQYF,TGTGCCAGCAGTTACGAGACAGGGGGATCCCAAGAGACCCAGTACTTC
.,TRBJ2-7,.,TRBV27,CARPKDEQYF,TGTGCCAGACCTAAGGACGAGCAGTACTTC
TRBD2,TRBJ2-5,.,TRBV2,CASRRGGTQYF,TGTGCCAGCAGGCGGGGGGGGACCCAGTACTTC
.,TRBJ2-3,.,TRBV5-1,CASSPEERARYAYF,TGCGCCAGCAGCCCGGAGGAGCGGGCCAGATACGCGTATTTT
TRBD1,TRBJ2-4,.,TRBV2,CASRWDRPKNIQYF,TGTGCCAGCAGGTGGGACAGACCCAAAAACATTCAGTACTTC
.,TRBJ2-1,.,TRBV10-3,CAISEGAPLYNEQFF,TGTGCCATCAGTGAGGGGGCACCTCTTTACAATGAGCAGTTCTTC
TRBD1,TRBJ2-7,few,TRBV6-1,CASPGTGEEQYF,TGTGCCAGCCCAGGGACAGGGGAAGAGCAGTACTTC
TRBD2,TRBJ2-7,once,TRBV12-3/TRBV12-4,CASTPSGRESVEQYF,TGTGCCAGCACCCCCTCAGGGCGGGAGAGTGTCGAGCAGTACTTC
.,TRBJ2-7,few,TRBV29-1,CSVVGRLGDEQYF,TGCAGCGTTGTTGGACGGTTAGGGGACGAGCAGTACTTC
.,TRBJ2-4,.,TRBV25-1,CASSAQGPRGIQYF,TGTGCCAGCAGTGCCCAGGGGCCCAGGGGCATTCAGTACTTC
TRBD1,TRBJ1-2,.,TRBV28,CASSSYPGTGGNRGGYTF,TGTGCCAGCAGTTCGTACCCCGGGACAGGGGGCAATCGGGGTGGCTACACCTTC
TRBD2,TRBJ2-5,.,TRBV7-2,CASSLGLAGPQETQYF,TGTGCCAGCAGCTTAGGTCTAGCGGGACCTCAAGAGACCCAGTACTTC
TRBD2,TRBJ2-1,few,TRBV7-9,CASSLGSGSINEQFF,TGTGCCAGCAGCTTAGGTAGCGGGAGTATCAATGAGCAGTTCTTC
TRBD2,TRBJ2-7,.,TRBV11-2,CASSLRGGGVEQYF,TGTGCCAGCAGCTTACGGGGTGGGGGGGTCGAGCAGTACTTC
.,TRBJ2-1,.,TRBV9,CASSEPLRGGGQGYNEQFF,TGTGCCAGCAGCGAACCGCTACGAGGGGGAGGGCAAGGTTACAATGAGCAGTTCTTC
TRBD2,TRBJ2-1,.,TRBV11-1,CASSSLGRAYNEQFF,TGTGCCAGCAGCTCACTCGGGAGGGCCTACAATGAGCAGTTCTTC
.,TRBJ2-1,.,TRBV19,CASSGTTYNEQFF,TGTGCCAGTAGTGGCACTACTTACAATGAGCAGTTCTTC
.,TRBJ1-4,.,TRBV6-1,CASSIAGNEKLFF,TGTGCCAGCAGTATTGCAGGGAATGAAAAACTGTTTTTT
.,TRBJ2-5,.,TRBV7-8,CASSLAEGQETQYF,TGTGCCAGCAGCTTAGCGGAGGGGCAAGAGACCCAGTACTTC
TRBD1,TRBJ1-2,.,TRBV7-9,CASSQLRDREVYGYTF,TGTGCCAGCAGCCAACTCCGAGACAGGGAGGTCTATGGCTACACCTTC
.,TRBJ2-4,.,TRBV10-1,CASSESGLRENIQYF,TGCGCCAGCAGTGAGTCGGGACTTCGGGAAAACATTCAGTACTTC
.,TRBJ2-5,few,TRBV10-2,CASSDRVQETQYF,TGCGCCAGCAGTGACCGGGTTCAAGAGACCCAGTACTTC
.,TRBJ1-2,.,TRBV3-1,CASSQRDHGYTF,TGTGCCAGCAGCCAGCGAGACCATGGCTACACCTTC
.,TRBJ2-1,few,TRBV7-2,CASSLLNHNEQFF,TGTGCCAGCAGCTTACTCAACCACAATGAGCAGTTCTTC
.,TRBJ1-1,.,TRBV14,CASSQSIGLTGSRTEAFF,TGTGCCAGCAGCCAAAGTATTGGGCTCACAGGGTCGCGTACTGAAGCTTTCTTT
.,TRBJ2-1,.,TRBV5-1,CASSLGVGRKSSYNEQFF,TGCGCCAGCAGCTTGGGGGTCGGGAGAAAGAGCTCCTACAATGAGCAGTTCTTC
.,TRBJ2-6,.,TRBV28,CASSPSTGSGANVLTF,TGTGCCAGCAGTCCGAGTACGGGGTCTGGGGCCAACGTCCTGACTTTC
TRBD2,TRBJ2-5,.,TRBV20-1,CSATPGTSGQETQYF,TGCAGTGCTACCCCCGGGACTAGCGGTCAAGAGACCCAGTACTTC
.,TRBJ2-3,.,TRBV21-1,CATTGTGVTDTQYF,TGTGCCACTACAGGAACGGGGGTCACAGATACGCAGTATTTT
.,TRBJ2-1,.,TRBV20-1,CSARDPRTPYNEQFF,TGCAGTGCTAGAGATCCGAGGACACCATACAATGAGCAGTTCTTC